The TCR beta chain under discussion was sequenced for a study of neurological immune-mediated disorders. Time point: technical triplicate 2. The sorted libraries involved the use of 800,000 to 1,000,000 CD4+ or CD8+ T cells. Comment on this clonotype: Its target is not known.

The V gene's germline CDR1 is SGHRS and CDR2 YFSETQ. This CDR3 has 15 amino acids. Trimming cost V 1 base and J 14 bases, with 22 bases left between them. TCRdb analysed the 5' RACE reads with MiXCR anew, one entry per CDR3 protein. The repertoire holds under 35,000 distinct CDR3 sequences, with 13% as singletons. Notes on the study in general: Falling below healthy controls, multiple sclerosis showed the least TCR clonal expansion, while HTLV-1-associated myelopathy showed the most.

The receptor's source is a female donor with HTLV-1-associated myelopathy (HAM/TSP). V usage is TRBV5-1 and J usage is TRBJ1-5; the D is unclear. The sample comprised CD4+ T cells from blood. CDR3 amino acids: CASSLIPGEGQTKHF. DNA for the CDR3: TGCGCCAGCAGCTTGATCCCGGGAGAAGGGCAGACCAAGCATTTT.